The entry below gives a single T cell receptor beta chain sequence along with its context. V was trimmed by 1 base and J by 6 bases, leaving 5 bases between them. There are 12 residues in the CDR3. Germline-derived CDR1 and CDR2 are LGHDT and YNNKEL (reference sequence). This entry comes from a study of blood T cell repertoires in COVID-19. Libraries were prepared by immunoSEQ multiplex PCR; TCRdb keeps only in-frame clonotypes and omits some of them. The sample includes under 300,000 clones, around four fifths of them seen just once. The sequence derives from a woman aged 60-75 years with active or convalescent COVID-19. V is TRBV3-1 (or the pseudogene TRBV3-2) and J is TRBJ2-3; D gene unclear. Sequencing was done on a sample of peripheral blood. CDR3 nucleotides: TGTGCCAGCAGCCAAGTTCCGGATACGCAGTATTTT. Encoded protein: CASSQVPDTQYF.